These 9 T cell receptor beta chains were sequenced from one sample in a study of T cells in Graves' hyperthyroidism and ophthalmopathy. Amplification targeted TCR beta CDR3 regions from RNA transcripts. The HTBI set primed first-round TCR CDR3 RT-PCR. TCRdb processed the multiplex PCR reads anew with MiXCR; each CDR3 protein has one entry. The top ten hold around 13% of the sample, which has hundreds of thousands of distinct CDR3 sequences, 12% to 15% seen once. The source material was blood. The source of these receptors is a woman aged 40-49 years with Graves' hyperthyroidism.

This clonotype was recorded a few times. The chain couples TRBV7-2 to TRBJ1-1; D possibly corresponds to TRBD1 (6 bases). The germline V gene has CDR1 SGHTA and CDR2 FQGNSA. The germline V and J ends were trimmed by 5 bases and 0 bases, with 16 bases remaining between them. The CDR3 consists of 16 residues. Here the CDR3 DNA reads TGTGCCAGCAGCGTAGGGGGGGTCGGACTGAACACTGAAGCTTTCTTT. This translates into CASSVGGVGLNTEAFF.

This sequence joins TRBV4-1 and TRBJ1-6, with 7 positions matching TRBD1. The trim removed 4 bases at V and 9 bases at J, leaving 9 bases unmatched. The germline V gene encodes CDR1 MGHRA and CDR2 YSYEKL. The CDR3 runs to 15 residues. The CDR3 sequence is CASSPGDSLRSPLHF. CDR3 coding DNA: TGCGCCAGCAGCCCCGGGGACAGCCTTCGTTCACCCCTCCACTTT.

This clonotype has just a few counts. The genes are TRBV5-4 and TRBJ2-3; 8 nucleotides align to TRBD1. The germline V gene has CDR1 SGHNT and CDR2 YYREEE (reference sequence). CDR3 length: 16 amino acids. V lost 0 bases and J lost 1; bases outside the gene matches: 4. CDR3 sequence: CASSLGTGLGTDTQYF. The CDR3 nucleotides read TGTGCCAGCAGCTTGGGGACAGGGCTTGGCACAGATACGCAGTATTTT.

A few counts support this clonotype. One junction end does not reproduce the germline sequence, and a read error may be involved. This chain links TRBV5-5 with TRBJ2-7; D is tentatively TRBD1 or TRBD2 (6 bases each). The CDR3 runs to 16 residues. CDR1 is SGHKS, CDR2 YYEKEE, per germline (reference sequence). The CDR3 DNA is TGCGCCAGCAGCCCGGGACACAGGGAGGCCTTTTACGAGCAGTACTTC. Translating gives CASSPGHREAFYEQYF. The complete variable domain, with remaining parts taken from reference TRBV5-5 and TRBJ2-7, reads DAGVTQSPTHLIKTRGQQVTLRCSPISGHKSVSWYQQVLGQGPQFIFQYYEKEERGRGNFPDRFSARQFPNYSSELNVNALLLGDSALYLCASSPGHREAFYEQYFGPGTRLTVT.

This chain connects TRBV2 to TRBJ2-4, with D possibly TRBD1 on 5 matching bases. The CDR3 consists of 11 residues. Trimming stripped 7 bases from V and 6 bases from J, with 7 bases between. Germline loops: CDR1 SNHLY, CDR2 FYNNEI. In nucleotides, the CDR3 is TGTGCCAGCACTCAGGGAAACATTCAGTACTTC. It codes for CASTQGNIQYF.

V is TRBV7-9 and J is TRBJ2-1, with 8 bases lining up with TRBD2. The length of the CDR3 is 15 residues. After removal of 5 bases from V and 4 bases from J, the junction contained 7 bases not matched to a gene. Germline CDR1 reads SEHNR; CDR2 reads FQNEAQ (reference sequence). CDR3 sequence: CASSHPSGPYNEQFF. The CDR3 DNA follows: TGTGCCAGCAGCCACCCTAGCGGGCCTTACAATGAGCAGTTCTTC.

The chain combines TRBV5-4 with TRBJ2-5, with D perhaps matching TRBD1 or TRBD2 (5 bases each). Germline assignment: CDR1 SGHNT and CDR2 YYREEE (reference sequence). The V end was cut by 3 bases, the J end by 2 bases, with 14 bases between. The CDR3 totals 15 residues. CDR3 residues: CASSSRDGSQETQYF. The CDR3 nucleotides are TGTGCCAGCAGCTCCCGGGACGGTTCACAAGAGACCCAGTACTTC.

This clonotype was seen many times. The CDR3 nucleotides read TGCAGTGCTAGAGACGCTGGGTTGGATCAGCCCCAGCATTTT. Amino acid sequence: CSARDAGLDQPQHF. The chain combines TRBV20-1 with TRBJ1-5; D gene uncertain. Trimming shortened V by 0 bases and J by 5 bases, and 11 bases separated the two germline ends. This CDR3 comprises 14 residues. The germline V gene encodes CDR1 DFQATT and CDR2 SNEGSKA (reference sequence).

This clonotype was seen at least ten times. V is TRBV5-1 and J is TRBJ2-1, with a possible D match to TRBD2 (5 bases). Trimming removed 0 bases at V and 2 bases at J, with 9 bases between. Looked up from germline, CDR1 is SGHRS and CDR2 is YFSETQ. This CDR3 spans 15 amino acids. Here the CDR3 DNA reads TGCGCCAGCAGCTTGGGGACGGGAACCTACAATGAGCAGTTCTTC. The encoded protein is CASSLGTGTYNEQFF.